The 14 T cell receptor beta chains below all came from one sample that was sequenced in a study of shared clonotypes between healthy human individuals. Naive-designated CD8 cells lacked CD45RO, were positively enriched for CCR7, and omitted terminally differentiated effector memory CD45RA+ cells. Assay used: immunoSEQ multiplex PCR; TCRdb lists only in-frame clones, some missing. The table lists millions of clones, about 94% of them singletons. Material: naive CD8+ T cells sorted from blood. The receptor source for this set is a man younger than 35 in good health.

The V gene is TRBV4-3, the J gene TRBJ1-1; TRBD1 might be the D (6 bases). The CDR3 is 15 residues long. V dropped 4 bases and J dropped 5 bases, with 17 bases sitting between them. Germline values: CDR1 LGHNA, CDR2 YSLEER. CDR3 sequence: CASSLRDTQWTEAFF. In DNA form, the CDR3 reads TGCGCCAGCAGCCTCCGGGACACACAATGGACTGAAGCTTTCTTT.

CDR3 DNA: TGTGCCTGGGAGGAAGAAGAGGGGAAAGCTTTCTTT. Its protein product is CAWEEEEGKAFF. The rearrangement joins TRBV30 to TRBJ1-1, with D possibly being TRBD1 (5 bases). The ends were cut back, 5 bases at V and 9 bases at J, with 16 bases in the middle. Germline V gene lookup returns CDR1 GTSNPN and CDR2 SVGIG (reference sequence). The CDR3 runs to 12 residues.

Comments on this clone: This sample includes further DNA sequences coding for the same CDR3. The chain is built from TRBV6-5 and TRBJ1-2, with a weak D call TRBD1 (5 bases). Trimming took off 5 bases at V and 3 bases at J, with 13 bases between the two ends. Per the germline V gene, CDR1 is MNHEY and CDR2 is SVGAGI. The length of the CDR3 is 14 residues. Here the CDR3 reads CASSPGGEDYGYTF. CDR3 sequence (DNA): TGTGCCAGCAGTCCGGGGGGGGAGGACTATGGCTACACCTTC.

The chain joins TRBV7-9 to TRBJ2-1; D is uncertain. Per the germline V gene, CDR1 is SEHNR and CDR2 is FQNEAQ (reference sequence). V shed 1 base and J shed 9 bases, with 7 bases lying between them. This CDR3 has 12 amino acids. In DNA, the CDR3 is TGTGCCAGCAGCTTAGGGACCTTTGAGCAGTTCTTC. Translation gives CASSLGTFEQFF.

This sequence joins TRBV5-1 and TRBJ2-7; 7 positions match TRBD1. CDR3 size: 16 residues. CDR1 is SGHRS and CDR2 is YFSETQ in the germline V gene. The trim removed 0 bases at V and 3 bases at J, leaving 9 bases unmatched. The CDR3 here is CASSLGQGMLGYEQYF. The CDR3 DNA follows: TGCGCCAGCAGCTTGGGACAGGGCATGCTTGGCTACGAGCAGTACTTC.

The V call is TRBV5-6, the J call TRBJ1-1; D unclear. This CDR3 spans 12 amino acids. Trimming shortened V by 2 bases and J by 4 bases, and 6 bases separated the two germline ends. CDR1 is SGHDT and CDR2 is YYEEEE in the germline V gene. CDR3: CASSFEGTEAFF. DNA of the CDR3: TGTGCCAGCAGCTTCGAGGGCACTGAAGCTTTCTTT. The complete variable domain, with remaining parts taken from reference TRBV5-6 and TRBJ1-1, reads DAGVTQSPTHLIKTRGQQVTLRCSPKSGHDTVSWYQQALGQGPQFIFQYYEEEERQRGNFPDRFSGHQFPNYSSELNVNALLLGDSALYLCASSFEGTEAFFGQGTRLTVV.

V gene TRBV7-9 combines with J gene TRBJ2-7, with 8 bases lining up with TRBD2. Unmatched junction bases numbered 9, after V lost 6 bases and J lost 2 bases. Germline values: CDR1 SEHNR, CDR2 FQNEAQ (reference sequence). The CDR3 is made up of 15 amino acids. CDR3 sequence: CASSNGRAGPYEQYF. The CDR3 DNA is TGTGCCAGCAGTAACGGGAGGGCAGGGCCCTACGAGCAGTACTTC.

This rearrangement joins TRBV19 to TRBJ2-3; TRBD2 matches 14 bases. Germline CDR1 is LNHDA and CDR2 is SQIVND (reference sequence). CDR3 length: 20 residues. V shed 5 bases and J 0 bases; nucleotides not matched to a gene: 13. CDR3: CASSQGLAGAPSSSTDTQYF. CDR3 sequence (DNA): TGTGCCAGTAGTCAGGGACTAGCGGGAGCCCCTTCGTCTAGCACAGATACGCAGTATTTT.

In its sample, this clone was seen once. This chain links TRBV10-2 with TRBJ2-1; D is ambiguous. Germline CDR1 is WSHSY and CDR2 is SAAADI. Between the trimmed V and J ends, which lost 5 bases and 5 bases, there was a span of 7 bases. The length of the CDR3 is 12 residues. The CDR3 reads CASSTLNNEQFF. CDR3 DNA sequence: TGCGCCAGCAGTACTCTAAACAATGAGCAGTTCTTC.

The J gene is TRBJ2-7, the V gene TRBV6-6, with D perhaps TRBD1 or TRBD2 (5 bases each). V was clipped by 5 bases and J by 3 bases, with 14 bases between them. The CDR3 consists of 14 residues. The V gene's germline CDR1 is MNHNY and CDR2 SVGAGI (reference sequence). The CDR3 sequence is CASSNRDGHYEQYF. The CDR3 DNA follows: TGTGCCAGCAGTAACCGGGACGGACACTACGAGCAGTACTTC.

CDR3 sequence: CAISESRLPYEQYF. CDR3 nucleotide sequence: TGTGCCATCAGTGAGTCTCGGCTTCCCTACGAGCAGTACTTC. The chain carries TRBV10-3 and TRBJ2-7; D call uncertain. Germline V gives CDR1 ENHRY, CDR2 SYGVKD. The CDR3 contains 14 residues. V dropped 0 bases and J dropped 2 bases, with 8 bases sitting between them.

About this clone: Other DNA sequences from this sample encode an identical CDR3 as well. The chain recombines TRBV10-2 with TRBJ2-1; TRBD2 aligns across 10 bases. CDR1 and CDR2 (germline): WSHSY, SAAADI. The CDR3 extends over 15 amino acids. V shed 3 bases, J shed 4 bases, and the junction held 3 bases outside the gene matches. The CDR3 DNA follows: TGCGCCAGCAGTGAATTAGCGGGGGGTTACAATGAGCAGTTCTTC. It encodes CASSELAGGYNEQFF.

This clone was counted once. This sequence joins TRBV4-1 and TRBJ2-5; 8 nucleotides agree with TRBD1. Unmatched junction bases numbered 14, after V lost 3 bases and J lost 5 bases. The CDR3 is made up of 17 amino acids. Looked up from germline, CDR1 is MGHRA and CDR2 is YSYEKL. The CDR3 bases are TGCGCCAGCAGCCAGCGGGCAGGGGGCGGTATTGGGGAGACCCAGTACTTC. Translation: CASSQRAGGGIGETQYF.

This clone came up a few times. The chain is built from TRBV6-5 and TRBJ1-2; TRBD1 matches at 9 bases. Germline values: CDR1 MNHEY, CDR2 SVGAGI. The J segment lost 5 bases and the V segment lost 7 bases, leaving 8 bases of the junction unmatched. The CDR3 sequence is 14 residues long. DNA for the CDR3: TGTGCCAGCAAGCCGGGACAGGGAGGGTATGGCTACACCTTC. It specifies CASKPGQGGYGYTF.